The 14 T cell receptor beta chains below all came from one sample that was sequenced in a study of cytomegalovirus exposure and HLA in healthy donors. PCR amplification relied on 60 Vbeta primers (plus 13 Jbeta primers). The data were produced by immunoSEQ multiplex PCR, yet TCRdb's version contains in-frame clones alone and is incomplete. The table includes 150,000 to 200,000 clones, roughly 74% detected once. The sequenced sample consisted of PBMCs. The receptors derive from a woman aged 25 to 39 in good health and CMV-seropositive.

V usage is TRBV11-3 and J usage is TRBJ2-6, with D perhaps matching TRBD1 (6 bases). The CDR3 has 15 residues. V was cut by 5 bases and J by 1 base, with 9 bases left in between. CDR1 and CDR2 from the germline V gene are SGHNT and YENEEA. Here the CDR3 reads CASSPDSSGANVLTF. DNA for the CDR3: TGTGCCAGCAGCCCGGACAGTTCTGGGGCCAACGTCCTGACTTTC.

This rearrangement joins TRBV5-6 to TRBJ1-4, with no clear D. With 4 bases removed from V and 2 bases from J, the gap between germline ends came to 6 bases. This CDR3 is built from 13 residues. Germline CDR1 reads SGHDT; CDR2 reads YYEEEE. CDR3 loop: CASSLPTNEKLFF. The CDR3 bases are TGTGCCAGCAGCCTCCCGACTAATGAAAAACTGTTTTTT. Supplemented by reference TRBV5-6 and TRBJ1-4, the full variable domain reads DAGVTQSPTHLIKTRGQQVTLRCSPKSGHDTVSWYQQALGQGPQFIFQYYEEEERQRGNFPDRFSGHQFPNYSSELNVNALLLGDSALYLCASSLPTNEKLFFGSGTQLSVL.

V usage is TRBV5-1 and J usage is TRBJ2-5; 8 bases align to TRBD2. Trimming took 3 bases from V and 4 from J; bases not matched to a gene: 8. CDR1 and CDR2 from the germline V gene are SGHRS and YFSETQ. The CDR3 is made up of 15 amino acids. The CDR3 bases are TGCGCCAGCAGCTGGGGGACTAGTCTTGTAGAGACCCAGTACTTC. Amino acids: CASSWGTSLVETQYF.

This chain connects TRBV18 to TRBJ1-5; the match to TRBD1 covers 7 bases. The CDR3 totals 15 residues. CDR1 is KGHSH, CDR2 LQKENI, per germline. Trimming removed 4 bases from V and 4 bases from J; junction bases left unmatched: 7. CDR3 amino acids: CASSLTGATNQPQHF. CDR3 in DNA: TGTGCCAGCTCACTCACAGGGGCCACGAATCAGCCCCAGCATTTT.

The chain joins TRBV5-1 to TRBJ2-2; 7 bases agree with TRBD2. CDR1 and CDR2 from the germline V gene are SGHRS and YFSETQ. The CDR3 runs to 17 residues. Trimming removed 4 bases from V and 0 bases from J; junction bases left unmatched: 9. CDR3 region: CASSRGPGGSNTGELFF. CDR3 bases: TGCGCCAGCAGCCGGGGCCCGGGGGGTTCGAACACCGGGGAGCTGTTTTTT.

The sample holds one count of this clone. The chain recombines TRBV15 with TRBJ2-3; perhaps TRBD1 as D (6 bases). The CDR3 spans 17 residues. V was trimmed by 3 bases and J by 0 bases, leaving 16 bases between them. Looked up from germline, CDR1 is LNHNV and CDR2 is YYDKDF (reference sequence). For the CDR3, the DNA is TGTGCCACCAGCAGTCCCGACAGGCGGGCCAGCACAGATACGCAGTATTTT. It yields the protein CATSSPDRRASTDTQYF.

The chain recombines TRBV18 with TRBJ2-3; D is perhaps TRBD2 (6 bases). Germline V CDR1 and CDR2: KGHSH, LQKENI. CDR3 size: 14 residues. The V end was cut by 6 bases, the J end by 1 base, with 11 bases between. The CDR3 sequence: CASSQTRGTDTQYF. CDR3 DNA: TGTGCCAGCTCGCAGACTAGGGGCACAGATACGCAGTATTTT.

This clone was recorded only once. Different DNA sequences within this sample yield the same CDR3. The genes are TRBV7-2 and TRBJ1-2; the match to TRBD1 covers 9 bases. The germline CDR1 and CDR2 sequences are SGHTA and FQGNSA. The CDR3 loop spans 14 amino acids. The ends lost 4 bases at V and 5 bases at J; junction bases unmatched: 5. The CDR3 sequence: CASSSPQGAYGYTF. The CDR3 coding sequence is TGTGCCAGCAGCTCACCACAGGGGGCGTATGGCTACACCTTC. The variable domain in full, completed from reference TRBV7-2 and TRBJ1-2, reads GAGVSQSPSNKVTEKGKDVELRCDPISGHTALYWYRQSLGQGLEFLIYFQGNSAPDKSGLPSDRFSAERTGGSVSTLTIQRTQQEDSAVYLCASSSPQGAYGYTFGSGTRLTVV.

The chain has TRBV6-5 and TRBJ2-7; no firm D call. The CDR3 spans 12 residues. V dropped 8 bases and J dropped 2 bases, with 10 bases sitting between them. Looked up from germline, CDR1 is MNHEY and CDR2 is SVGAGI. The CDR3: CASGTLPYEQYF. CDR3 DNA sequence: TGTGCCAGCGGCACCCTCCCCTACGAGCAGTACTTC.

V usage is TRBV29-1 and J usage is TRBJ2-5; no firm D call. V was shortened by 4 bases and J by 6 bases, with 6 bases between the two germline ends. Germline loops: CDR1 SQVTM, CDR2 ANQGSEA. The CDR3 consists of 10 residues. Here the CDR3 DNA reads TGCAGCGTTGTATTCCAGACCCAGTACTTC. Translated, it gives CSVVFQTQYF.

V is TRBV4-1 and J is TRBJ2-5; D remains ambiguous. Trimming pared 0 bases from V and 1 base from J, leaving 9 bases between. CDR3 length: 15 amino acids. From germline, CDR1 is MGHRA and CDR2 YSYEKL. The CDR3 sequence is CASSQETGPQETQYF. The CDR3 DNA follows: TGCGCCAGCAGCCAAGAAACTGGGCCCCAAGAGACCCAGTACTTC.

The rearrangement links TRBV4-3 to TRBJ1-1, with no clear D. Germline V lookup: CDR1 LGHNA, CDR2 YSLEER. V lost 3 bases to trimming and J lost 5 bases, with 16 bases between them. The length of the CDR3 is 15 residues. For the CDR3, the DNA is TGCGCCAGCAGCCAGCTTCCGGCGGGCACAACTGAAGCTTTCTTT. It specifies CASSQLPAGTTEAFF.

This chain connects TRBV7-6 to TRBJ2-7; TRBD1 might be the D (6 bases). V lost 8 bases and J 1 base, leaving 18 bases between the germline ends. Germline CDR1 reads SGHVS; CDR2 reads FNYEAQ. This CDR3 comprises 15 residues. The CDR3 DNA follows: TGTGCCAGCGCACAGTTAGGAGACAGGTCCTACGAGCAGTACTTC. As protein: CASAQLGDRSYEQYF.

CDR3 sequence: CASSKTGAAINGYTF. In nucleotides, the CDR3 is TGCGCCAGCAGCAAGACAGGGGCCGCTATAAATGGCTACACCTTC. V and J are TRBV5-1 and TRBJ1-2; 8 bases map to TRBD1. Trimming at V came to 4 bases and at J to 6 bases, leaving 11 bases not matched to a gene. This CDR3 comprises 15 residues. The germline CDR1 and CDR2 sequences are SGHRS and YFSETQ.